The entry below describes one T cell receptor (beta chain). The data stem from a study of blood T cell repertoires in COVID-19. Background on the study: PBMCs, B-cell-depleted T cells, or T cells were the source of the cDNA or gDNA that made up the material.

In the original workflow: Cell counts per sample came from amplifying reference gene primers. Using immunoSEQ multiplex PCR, the repertoire was profiled, and TCRdb retains in-frame clones only, with some absent. The DNA gave D and trimming, while V, J and clone size come from that table. The table shows 80,000 to 100,000 clones, with roughly 70% occurring only once. Unmatched junction bases numbered 9, after V lost 0 bases and J lost 7 bases. CDR3 length: 17 residues. Germline loops: CDR1 LGHNA, CDR2 YNFKEQ. The J gene is TRBJ2-1, the V gene TRBV4-2, with TRBD2 identical over 10 bases. Sequences were obtained from peripheral blood. The clonotype originates from a man between 65 and 85 years old with COVID-19, enrolled during active disease. The CDR3 spells CASSQDRRTSGINEQFF. CDR3 sequence (DNA): TGTGCCAGCAGCCAAGATCGCAGGACTAGCGGAATAAATGAGCAGTTCTTC.